These T cell receptor beta chains were read from a single sample in a study of T cells after posttransplantation cyclophosphamide. Method: immunoSEQ multiplex PCR; TCRdb's copy keeps in-frame clones and lacks some. This sample carries some 10,000 clones, none of them present only once. The starting material was PBMCs, obtained after allogeneic stem cell transplant with posttransplant cyclophosphamide. The receptors were sampled from a female patient in her thirties or forties who received an allogeneic stem cell transplant from a related donor, was CMV-positive, and had no GVHD. Some of the T cells might come from the graft donor. CDR3s include the opening cysteine and the closing phenylalanine or tryptophan. D genes are given only for firm matches. Clone size is stated in some rows and not others, as once, few, many or a class when expanded.

>many|TRBV7-2|TRBJ1-6|.
CASSFLADNSPLHF
TGTGCCAGCAGCTTTTTGGCGGATAATTCACCCCTCCACTTT
>many|TRBV4-1|TRBJ2-3|TRBD2
CASSQDRLAGGPTTDTQYF
TGCGCCAGCAGCCAAGATCGACTAGCGGGGGGACCCACCACAGATACGCAGTATTTT
>many|TRBV19|TRBJ2-7|TRBD2
CASSTTGTSATEQYF
TGTGCCAGTAGTACTACCGGGACTAGCGCGACCGAGCAGTACTTC
>many|TRBV28|TRBJ2-7|.
CASSSGVRSSYEQYF
TGTGCCAGCAGTTCAGGGGTGCGGAGCTCCTACGAGCAGTACTTC
>many|TRBV6-5|TRBJ1-2|TRBD1
CASFGTVRRGGYTF
TGTGCCAGCTTCGGGACAGTAAGACGGGGTGGCTACACCTTC
>many|TRBV7-8|TRBJ2-7|TRBD1
CASSSTGQGNEQYF
TGTGCCAGCAGCTCGACCGGACAGGGTAACGAGCAGTACTTC
>many|TRBV19|TRBJ2-3|TRBD2
CASSKIGQSGTRAMGTQYF
TGTGCCAGTAGTAAAATCGGACAGTCCGGGACTAGGGCTATGGGTACGCAGTATTTT
>many|TRBV2|TRBJ2-7|TRBD2
CASRRLAGAGEQYF
TGTGCCAGCAGGCGACTAGCGGGAGCGGGCGAGCAGTACTTC
>many|TRBV14|TRBJ2-2|.
CASSPTRVAGELFF
TGTGCCAGCAGCCCAACTAGGGTCGCGGGGGAGCTGTTTTTT
>many|TRBV11-2|TRBJ1-6|.
CASSFLYLSLHF
TGTGCCAGCAGCTTTTTGTATCTGTCCCTCCACTTT
>.|TRBV28|TRBJ2-2|TRBD1
CASRSYRGDTGELFF
TGTGCCAGCAGATCCTACAGGGGGGACACCGGGGAGCTGTTTTTT
>many|TRBV7-8|TRBJ2-5|TRBD2
CASSFGLAGGEETQYF
TGTGCCAGCAGCTTCGGACTAGCGGGAGGTGAGGAGACCCAGTACTTC
>many|TRBV6-1|TRBJ2-7|.
CASSEVGGSGGGEQYF
TGTGCCAGCAGTGAAGTAGGGGGATCAGGGGGAGGCGAGCAGTACTTC
>many|TRBV9|TRBJ1-1|TRBD1
CASTRTGGGTGPNTEAFF
TGTGCCAGCACCCGGACAGGGGGCGGGACAGGACCTAACACTGAAGCTTTCTTT
>many|TRBV29-1|TRBJ2-3|.
CSVEDMKSSTDTQYF
TGCAGCGTTGAAGATATGAAGAGCTCCACAGATACGCAGTATTTT
>many|TRBV28|TRBJ2-7|TRBD1
CASSFSMGQAYEQYF
TGTGCCAGCAGTTTCTCGATGGGACAGGCCTACGAGCAGTACTTC
>many|TRBV28|TRBJ1-2|.
CASSIRQETNYGYTF
TGTGCCAGCAGTATCCGACAGGAAACTAACTATGGCTACACCTTC
>many|TRBV10-1|TRBJ2-2|TRBD2
CASSLAGGPELFF
TGCGCCAGTAGTCTAGCGGGAGGGCCGGAGCTGTTTTTT
>many|TRBV7-2|TRBJ2-1|TRBD2
CASSLDLAGEEWYEQFF
TGTGCCAGCAGCTTAGATTTAGCGGGTGAAGAATGGTATGAGCAGTTCTTC
>many|TRBV19|TRBJ2-1|TRBD1
CASRPGQGADEQFF
TGTGCCAGTAGGCCGGGACAGGGGGCCGATGAGCAGTTCTTC
>many|TRBV5-1|TRBJ1-5|.
CASSEGGRNQPQHF
TGCGCCAGCAGCGAGGGGGGGCGCAATCAGCCCCAGCATTTT
>many|TRBV10-3|TRBJ2-7|TRBD1
CAIRGQGGNYEQYF
TGTGCCATCAGGGGACAGGGTGGAAACTACGAGCAGTACTTC
>many|TRBV27|TRBJ2-7|TRBD1
CASSPGQGVFEQYF
TGTGCCAGCAGTCCGGGACAGGGGGTATTCGAGCAGTACTTC
>many|TRBV19|TRBJ2-7|TRBD1
CASSIGGQGYEQYF
TGTGCCAGTAGTATAGGCGGACAGGGATACGAGCAGTACTTC
>many|TRBV19|TRBJ1-5|.
CASSFRGGRDSNQPQHF
TGTGCCAGTAGTTTCCGGGGGGGGAGGGATAGCAATCAGCCCCAGCATTTT
>many|TRBV7-8|TRBJ2-2|TRBD2
CASSLTSGSFGGELFF
TGTGCCAGCAGCTTAACTAGCGGGAGTTTTGGCGGGGAGCTGTTTTTT
>many|TRBV5-1|TRBJ2-1|TRBD2
CASSPGLARSSYNEQFF
TGCGCCAGCAGCCCCGGACTAGCAAGGAGCTCCTACAATGAGCAGTTCTTC
>many|TRBV10-3|TRBJ1-5|.
CAISHGSNQPQHF
TGTGCCATCAGTCACGGGAGCAATCAGCCCCAGCATTTT
>many|TRBV7-9|TRBJ2-1|TRBD1
CASSSPPYRGLGNEQFF
TGTGCCAGCAGCTCCCCTCCCTACAGGGGGCTAGGGAATGAGCAGTTCTTC
>few|TRBV29-1|TRBJ2-5|.
CSVEDRGNQETQYF
TGCAGCGTTGAAGATCGGGGTAACCAAGAGACCCAGTACTTC
>many|TRBV7-2|TRBJ2-5|TRBD2
CASSFRAGGKETQYF
TGTGCCAGCAGCTTCAGGGCGGGAGGGAAGGAGACCCAGTACTTC
>many|TRBV27|TRBJ2-1|TRBD2
CASKPGLAGAYNEQFF
TGTGCCAGCAAGCCGGGACTAGCGGGAGCCTACAATGAGCAGTTCTTC
>many|TRBV5-1|TRBJ2-1|.
CASSSPTVF
TGCGCCAGCAGCTCCCCTACGGTCTTC
>many|TRBV6-1|TRBJ1-1|TRBD1
CASSVPLTGGVTEAFF
TGTGCCAGCAGTGTCCCCCTTACAGGGGGTGTCACTGAAGCTTTCTTT
>many|TRBV5-6|TRBJ1-2|.
CASSPGQVVYGYTF
TGTGCCAGCAGCCCTGGGCAGGTAGTCTATGGCTACACCTTC
>many|TRBV18|TRBJ2-5|TRBD2
CASSTSGGIKETQYF
TGTGCCAGCTCAACTAGCGGGGGCATCAAAGAGACCCAGTACTTC
>many|TRBV9|TRBJ2-1|TRBD2
CASSWTSGRDEQFF
TGTGCCAGCAGTTGGACTAGCGGGAGAGATGAGCAGTTCTTC
>many|TRBV6-5|TRBJ2-7|TRBD2
CASSYSTGGSYEQYF
TGTGCCAGCAGTTACTCCACGGGGGGCTCCTACGAGCAGTACTTC
>many|TRBV10-1|TRBJ1-2|.
CASSESSGSGYTF
TGCGCCAGCAGTGAGTCGTCAGGGTCCGGCTACACCTTC
>many|TRBV28|TRBJ1-1|.
CASTRTGENTEAFF
TGTGCCAGCACCCGCACCGGGGAGAACACTGAAGCTTTCTTT